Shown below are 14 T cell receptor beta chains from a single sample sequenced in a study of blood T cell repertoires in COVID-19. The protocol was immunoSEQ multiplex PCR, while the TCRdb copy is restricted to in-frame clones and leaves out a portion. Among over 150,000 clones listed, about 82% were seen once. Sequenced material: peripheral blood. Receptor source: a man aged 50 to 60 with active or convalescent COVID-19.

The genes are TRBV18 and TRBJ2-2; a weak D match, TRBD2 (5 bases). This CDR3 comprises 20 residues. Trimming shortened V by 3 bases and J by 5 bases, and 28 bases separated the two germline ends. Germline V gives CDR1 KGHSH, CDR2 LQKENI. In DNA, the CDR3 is TGTGCCAGCTCACCCCGACCGGTGGGCACAGAGTTCGGGGTTACCGGGGAGCTGTTTTTT. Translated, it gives CASSPRPVGTEFGVTGELFF.

CDR3 amino acids: CASSSPGYEQYF. The CDR3 DNA follows: TGTGCCAGCAGTTCCCCCGGGTACGAGCAGTACTTC. The gene calls are TRBV12-3 or TRBV12-4 and TRBJ2-7; D unclear. The V end lost 4 bases, the J end lost 4 bases, and 8 bases lay between the germline ends. The CDR3 totals 12 residues.

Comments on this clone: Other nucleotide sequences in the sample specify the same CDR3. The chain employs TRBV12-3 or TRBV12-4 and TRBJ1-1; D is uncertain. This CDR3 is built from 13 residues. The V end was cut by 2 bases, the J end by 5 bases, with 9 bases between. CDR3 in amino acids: CASSLNRGTEAFF. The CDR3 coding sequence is TGTGCCAGCAGTTTAAATCGGGGAACTGAAGCTTTCTTT.

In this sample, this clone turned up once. This CDR3 reads CARGPISDSTNTGELFF. CDR3 DNA sequence: TGCGCCAGGGGGCCTATATCGGACAGTACGAACACCGGGGAGCTGTTTTTT. The chain is built from TRBV23-1 and TRBJ2-2; D is possibly TRBD1 (6 bases). TRBV23-1 belongs to the ORF category, with a function that is uncertain. The CDR3 extends over 17 amino acids. V lost 9 bases to trimming and J lost 0 bases, with 20 bases between them.

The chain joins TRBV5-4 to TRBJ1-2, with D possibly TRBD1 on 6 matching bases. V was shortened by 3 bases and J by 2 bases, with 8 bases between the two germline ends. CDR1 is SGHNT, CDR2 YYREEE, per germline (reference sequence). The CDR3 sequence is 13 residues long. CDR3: CASSWTVNYGYTF. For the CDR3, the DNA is TGTGCCAGCAGCTGGACAGTAAACTATGGCTACACCTTC.

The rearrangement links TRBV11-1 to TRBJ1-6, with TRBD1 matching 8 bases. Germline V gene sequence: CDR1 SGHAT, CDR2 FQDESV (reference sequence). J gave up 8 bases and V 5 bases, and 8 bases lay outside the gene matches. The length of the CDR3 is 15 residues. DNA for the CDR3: TGTGCCAGCAGCCTGCGGACAGGGACGGATTCACCCCTCCACTTT. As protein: CASSLRTGTDSPLHF.

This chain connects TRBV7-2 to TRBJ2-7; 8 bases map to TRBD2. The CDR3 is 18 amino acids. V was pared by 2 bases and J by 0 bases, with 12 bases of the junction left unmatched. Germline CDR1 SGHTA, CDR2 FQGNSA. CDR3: CASSLRVTSGRSSYEQYF. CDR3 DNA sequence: TGTGCCAGCAGCTTAAGGGTTACTAGCGGCCGAAGCTCCTACGAGCAGTACTTC.

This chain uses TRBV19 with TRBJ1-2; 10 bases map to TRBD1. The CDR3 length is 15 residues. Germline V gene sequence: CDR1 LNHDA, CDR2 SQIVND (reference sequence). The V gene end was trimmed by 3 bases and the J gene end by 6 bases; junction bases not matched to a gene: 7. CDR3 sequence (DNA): TGTGCCAGTAGTATCCGGACAGGGGGGGCTGATGGCTACACCTTC. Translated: CASSIRTGGADGYTF.

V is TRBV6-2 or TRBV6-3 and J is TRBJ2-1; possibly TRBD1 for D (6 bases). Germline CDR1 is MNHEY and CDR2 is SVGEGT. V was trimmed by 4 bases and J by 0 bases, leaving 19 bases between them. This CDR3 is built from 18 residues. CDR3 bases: TGTGCCAGCAGTTCCCTGGGGACACCAAAGCACTCCTACAATGAGCAGTTCTTC. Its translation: CASSSLGTPKHSYNEQFF.

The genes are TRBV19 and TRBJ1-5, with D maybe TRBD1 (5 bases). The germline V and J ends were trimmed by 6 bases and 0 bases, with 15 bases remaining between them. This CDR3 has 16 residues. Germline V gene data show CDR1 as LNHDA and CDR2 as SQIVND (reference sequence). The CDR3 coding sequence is TGTGCCAGTAGCAAAAAGGACACCTATAGCAATCAGCCCCAGCATTTT. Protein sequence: CASSKKDTYSNQPQHF.

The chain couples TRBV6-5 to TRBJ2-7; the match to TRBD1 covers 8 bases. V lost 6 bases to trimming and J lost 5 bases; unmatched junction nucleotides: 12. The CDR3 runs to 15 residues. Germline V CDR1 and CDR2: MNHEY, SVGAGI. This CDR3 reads CASSLPRQGRDEQYF. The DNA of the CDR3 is TGTGCCAGCAGCCTTCCCCGACAGGGGAGAGACGAGCAGTACTTC.

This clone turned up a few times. CDR3 region: CASSWGLAGAIRSEQYF. The CDR3 nucleotides read TGCGCCAGCAGCTGGGGACTAGCGGGAGCAATACGTAGCGAGCAGTACTTC. The chain is built from TRBV5-1 and TRBJ2-7, with 14 nucleotides matching TRBD2. Germline-derived CDR1 and CDR2 are SGHRS and YFSETQ. This CDR3 region has 17 residues. Trimming cost V 3 bases and J 6 bases; bases outside gene matches: 11.

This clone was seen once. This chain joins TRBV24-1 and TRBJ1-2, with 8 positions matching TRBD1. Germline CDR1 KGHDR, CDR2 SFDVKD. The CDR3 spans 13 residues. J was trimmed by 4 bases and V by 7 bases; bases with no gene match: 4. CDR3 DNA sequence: TGTGCCACCAGGAGGGACAGGTGCTATGGCTACACCTTC. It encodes CATRRDRCYGYTF.

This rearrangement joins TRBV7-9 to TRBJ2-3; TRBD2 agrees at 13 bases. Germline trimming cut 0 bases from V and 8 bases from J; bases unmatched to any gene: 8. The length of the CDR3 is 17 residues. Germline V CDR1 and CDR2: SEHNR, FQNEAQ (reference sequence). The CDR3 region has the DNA TGTGCCAGCAGCTTAGCGTCGGGACTAGCGGGGCTGTTTACGCAGTATTTT. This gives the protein CASSLASGLAGLFTQYF. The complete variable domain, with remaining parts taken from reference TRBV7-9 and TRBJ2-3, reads DTGVSQNPRHKITKRGQNVTFRCDPISEHNRLYWYRQTLGQGPEFLTYFQNEAQLEKSRLLSDRFSAERPKGSFSTLEIQRTEQGDSAMYLCASSLASGLAGLFTQYFGPGTRLTVL.